The T cell receptor (beta chain) under discussion was sequenced for a study of shared clonotypes between healthy human individuals. Study-wide background: CD8 memory received one plate per donor, CD8 naive two, CD4 memory three and CD4 naive three.

Regarding this clone: Its antigen is not known.

As defined, naive CD8 cells were CD45RO-negative and positively selected for CCR7, with terminally differentiated effector memory CD45RA+ cells excluded. This table comes from immunoSEQ multiplex PCR, and its TCRdb copy is limited to in-frame clones, with some not included. The profile shows around 2.1 million clones, about 92% of them singletons. Study-wide results and limits: Larger richness was generally estimated for naive than memory subsets. Among donors, clonotype sharing was expected to be affected by sequencing depth. Sorted-subset samples were not fully sequenced, rarefaction indicated.

V was pared by 1 base and J by 2 bases, with 14 bases between. Germline assignment: CDR1 MGHRA and CDR2 YSYEKL. The CDR3 has 17 amino acids. The sequencing input was naive CD8+ T cells from PBMCs. The TCR originated in a man aged 18 to 35 in good health. Some clones in this sample may be carry-over from other donors' samples. This chain connects TRBV4-1 to TRBJ1-4; a weak D match, TRBD1 (6 bases). CDR3 DNA: TGCGCCAGCAGCCAAGTTCTATTGGGGGCGACTAATGAAAAACTGTTTTTT. Residues: CASSQVLLGATNEKLFF.